Shown below are 11 T cell receptor beta chains from a single sample sequenced in a study of tissue T cells after allogeneic stem cell transplantation. Here immunoSEQ multiplex PCR was the method, and the copy in TCRdb shows in-frame clones only, minus some. This table has several thousand clones, less than 70% appearing once. The sequenced sample was duodenum tissue, obtained at autopsy. These receptors were obtained from a female donor aged 60 or older with lung cancer.

This clone has a handful of counts. This chain joins TRBV7-9 and TRBJ1-1; a possible D gene is TRBD1 (6 bases). V shed 4 bases and J shed 8 bases, with 14 bases lying between them. The CDR3 has 13 residues. Germline V gives CDR1 SEHNR, CDR2 FQNEAQ (reference sequence). In nucleotides, the CDR3 is TGTGCCAGCAGCTCATCGGGACACGGAGAAGCTTTCTTT. This encodes CASSSSGHGEAFF.

This clone is termed medium-sized (0.01 to 0.1%). This chain uses TRBV10-3 with TRBJ1-2, with 11 bases aligning to TRBD1. The CDR3 consists of 14 residues. The V gene end was trimmed by 10 bases and the J gene end by 0 bases; junction bases not matched to a gene: 4. Germline CDR1 ENHRY, CDR2 SYGVKD. As DNA, the CDR3 is TGTGCCACCGGGACAGGGGGTACTAACTATGGCTACACCTTC. Protein: CATGTGGTNYGYTF.

By frequency in the sample, this clone is medium-sized. The V gene is TRBV6-1, the J gene TRBJ2-7; no clear D gene. This CDR3 has 11 residues. CDR1 is MNHNS, CDR2 SASEGT, per germline. The V and J ends lost 2 bases and 3 bases respectively, with 2 bases between them. The chain's CDR3 is CASSENYEQYF. In DNA form, the CDR3 reads TGTGCCAGCAGTGAAAACTACGAGCAGTACTTC.

This clone was seen only a few times. The CDR3 bases are TGTGCCAGCAGCAGACTAGTTGGCGAGCAGTACTTC. Amino acids: CASSRLVGEQYF. V gene TRBV6-5 combines with J gene TRBJ2-7; a weak D match, TRBD2 (6 bases). With 6 bases removed from V and 6 bases from J, the gap between germline ends came to 12 bases. This CDR3 contains 12 residues. Germline V gene data show CDR1 as MNHEY and CDR2 as SVGAGI.

The chain uses TRBV11-2 and TRBJ2-2; no clear D gene. The V end lost 3 bases, the J end lost 6 bases, and 17 bases lay between the germline ends. CDR3 length equals 16 residues. Germline values: CDR1 SGHAT, CDR2 FQNNGV. The CDR3 DNA reads TGTGCCAGCAGCTTTTATTCGAGTTTCTCATCCGGGGAGCTGTTTTTT. It encodes CASSFYSSFSSGELFF.

The chain couples TRBV3-1 (or the pseudogene TRBV3-2) to TRBJ2-7, with 7 bases matching TRBD2. Germline CDR1 LGHDT, CDR2 YNNKEL (reference sequence). The V and J ends lost 4 bases and 6 bases, in that order; junction bases with no gene match: 3. The CDR3 sequence is 12 residues long. This chain's CDR3 is CASSRGGLEQYF. For the CDR3, the DNA is TGTGCCAGCAGCCGCGGGGGACTCGAGCAGTACTTC.

The rearrangement joins TRBV5-1 to TRBJ2-5; D uncertain. Germline V gene lookup returns CDR1 SGHRS and CDR2 YFSETQ. V lost 0 bases to trimming and J lost 1 base, with 7 bases between them. The CDR3 spans 14 residues. The CDR3: CASSLDSSQETQYF. The CDR3 coding sequence is TGCGCCAGCAGCTTGGATTCCTCCCAAGAGACCCAGTACTTC.

The rearrangement uses TRBV2 and TRBJ1-1, with 7 nucleotides matching TRBD1. The CDR3 is 14 amino acids. Unmatched junction bases numbered 5, after V lost 2 bases and J lost 5 bases. Germline V gene data show CDR1 as SNHLY and CDR2 as FYNNEI. The CDR3 DNA follows: TGTGCCAGCAGTGAACAGGGGGAGGGAACTGAAGCTTTCTTT. Translated: CASSEQGEGTEAFF.

The J gene is TRBJ2-3, the V gene TRBV24-1; no clear D gene. V was clipped by 0 bases and J by 1 base, with 13 bases between them. Germline CDR1 is KGHDR and CDR2 is SFDVKD. The CDR3 has 17 residues. The chain's CDR3 is CATSDLGSLEGTDTQYF. DNA of the CDR3: TGTGCCACCAGTGATTTGGGGTCCCTAGAGGGCACAGATACGCAGTATTTT.

This chain joins TRBV7-6 and TRBJ2-7; D is undetermined. CDR3 size: 15 residues. V lost 0 bases to trimming and J lost 2 bases, with 11 bases between them. Germline-derived CDR1 and CDR2 are SGHVS and FNYEAQ. CDR3 DNA sequence: TGTGCCAGCAGCTTAGCCCCAGCCACCGCCTACGAGCAGTACTTC. This encodes CASSLAPATAYEQYF.

The chain joins TRBV7-3 to TRBJ2-5, with D perhaps matching TRBD1 (5 bases). V dropped 3 bases and J dropped 3 bases, with 8 bases sitting between them. CDR3 size: 13 residues. CDR1 is SGHTA and CDR2 is FQGTGA in the germline V gene. DNA of the CDR3: TGTGCCAGCAGCTTCAGGGTAAAAGAGACCCAGTACTTC. Translating gives CASSFRVKETQYF.